The sequence of this T cell receptor beta chain was determined in a study of shared clonotypes between healthy human individuals. Study observations and caveats: Having only a few donors restricted how much genetic and exposure-history diversity was captured. Clonotypes that were shared across a handful of donors made up around 5% of naive CD4 clonotypes. Naive subsets, compared against memory subsets, generally had larger estimated richness values.

Produced via immunoSEQ multiplex PCR; TCRdb's table is partial and in-frame only. Here the sample spans approximately 2.5 million clones, more than 80% being singletons. The CDR3 length is 15 residues. Germline lookup yields CDR1 MGHDK and CDR2 SYGVNS. The germline V and J ends were trimmed by 6 bases and 0 bases, with 12 bases remaining between them. In the case of this clone: Its antigen is still unknown.

Donors had no recently reported acute infections or vaccinations and were HIV-negative. Material for sequencing was naive CD4+ T cells sorted from blood. The subset: CD45RA+ positively selected. The rearrangement joins TRBV25-1 to TRBJ1-5; D gene uncertain. This TCR derives from a man between 18 and 35 years old in good health. The CDR3 sequence is CASSFGGSSNQPQHF. CDR3 nucleotides: TGTGCCAGCAGCTTCGGTGGATCTAGCAATCAGCCCCAGCATTTT.